This record covers a single TCR beta chain. Method: immunoSEQ multiplex PCR; TCRdb's copy keeps in-frame clones and lacks some. Reported are some 37,000 clones; the ten largest clones contain around 4%. The data were obtained in a study of T cells in women clearing cervical HPV infection. Sequencing used blood buffy coat. This receptor was obtained from a woman between 18 and 69 years old with a cervical HPV16 infection that either progressed to CIN3+ or cleared (not recorded which).

CDR3 sequence: CASSGGAPTDTQYF. The part of the CDR3 DNA that was read is TGTGCCAGTAGCGGGGGGGCCCCCACAGATACG. J is TRBJ2-3 and V is TRBV19, with 8 nucleotides matching TRBD2. The observed sequence ends 3 residues before the CDR3 terminus, with the missing tail filled in from the germline J gene. Germline CDR1 reads LNHDA; CDR2 reads SQIVND (reference sequence). J lost 2 bases, V lost 6 bases, and 4 bases had no gene match. This CDR3 has 14 amino acids.